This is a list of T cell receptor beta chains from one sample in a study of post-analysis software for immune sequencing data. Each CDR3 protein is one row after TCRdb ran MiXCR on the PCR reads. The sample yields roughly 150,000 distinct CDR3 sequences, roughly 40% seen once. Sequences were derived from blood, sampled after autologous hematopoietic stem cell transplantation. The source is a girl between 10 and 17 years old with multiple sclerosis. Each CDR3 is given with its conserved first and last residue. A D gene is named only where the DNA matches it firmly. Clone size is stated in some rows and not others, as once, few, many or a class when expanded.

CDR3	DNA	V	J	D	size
CAISDSGRNEQFF	TGTGCCATCAGTGACAGCGGGAGGAATGAGCAGTTCTTC	TRBV10-3	TRBJ2-1	TRBD2	once
CASSLRILRRDQETQYF	TGTGCCAGCAGCCTAAGGATCCTCCGTCGGGACCAAGAGACCCAGTACTTC	TRBV7-8	TRBJ2-5	NA	NA
CASSVGQGQNYEQYF	TGTGCCAGCTCCGTCGGGCAGGGACAGAACTACGAGCAGTACTTC	TRBV18	TRBJ2-7	TRBD1	NA
CASSPSGLNTDTQYF	TGTGCCAGCAGCCCCTCGGGACTTAACACAGATACGCAGTATTTT	TRBV9	TRBJ2-3	NA	many
CASSPSGGGETQYF	TGTGCTAGCAGCCCTAGCGGGGGAGGAGAGACCCAGTACTTC	TRBV7-7	TRBJ2-5	TRBD2	few
CASSGGGAYEQYF	TGTGCCAGCAGCGGCGGGGGGGCCTACGAGCAGTACTTC	TRBV4-2	TRBJ2-7	TRBD2	few
CASSTLAPQRVVLAYEQYF	TGCGCCAGCAGCACCTTGGCCCCACAGAGGGTAGTACTCGCCTACGAGCAGTACTTC	TRBV5-1	TRBJ2-7	NA	once
CAIRDRDQAYNEQFF	TGTGCCATCAGGGACCGGGACCAAGCCTACAATGAGCAGTTCTTC	TRBV10-3	TRBJ2-1	NA	many
CSARDWGGNEAFF	TGCAGTGCTAGAGATTGGGGGGGGAATGAAGCTTTCTTT	TRBV20-1	TRBJ1-1	NA	few
CASSSTPTGLRFSNQPQHF	TGTGCCAGCAGTTCAACCCCGACAGGGCTAAGATTTAGCAATCAGCCCCAGCATTTT	TRBV27	TRBJ1-5	TRBD1	NA
CASSSWTWTKETQYF	TGCGCCAGCAGCTCGTGGACCTGGACGAAAGAGACCCAGTACTTC	TRBV4-3	TRBJ2-5	NA	few
CATSDPGTGHQPQHF	TGTGCCACCAGTGACCCGGGGACAGGGCATCAGCCCCAGCATTTT	TRBV24-1	TRBJ1-5	TRBD1	many
CSASSGTSQETQYF	TGCAGTGCTAGCTCCGGGACCTCCCAAGAGACCCAGTACTTC	TRBV20-1	TRBJ2-5	NA	few
CASSLEGGRGTDTQYF	TGTGCCAGCAGCTTAGAAGGGGGTCGAGGCACAGATACGCAGTATTTT	TRBV7-2	TRBJ2-3	NA	NA
CSAKAGADTGELFF	TGCAGTGCTAAGGCGGGAGCGGACACCGGGGAGCTGTTTTTT	TRBV20-1	TRBJ2-2	TRBD2	NA
CATSETSGINNEQFF	TGTGCCACCAGTGAGACTAGCGGAATAAACAATGAGCAGTTCTTC	TRBV24-1	TRBJ2-1	TRBD2	NA
CASSPDRGDGYTF	TGTGCCAGCAGCCCGGACAGGGGGGATGGCTACACCTTC	TRBV11-2	TRBJ1-2	TRBD1	few
CASSSGRLGPVYNEQFF	TGCGCCAGCAGCTCAGGTCGTCTGGGACCAGTCTACAATGAGCAGTTCTTC	TRBV5-1	TRBJ2-1	NA	few
CASSLVSGKDEQYF	TGTGCCAGCAGCTTAGTATCAGGGAAAGATGAGCAGTACTTC	TRBV7-2	TRBJ2-5	NA	NA
CASSLLKDFTYNEQFF	TGTGCCAGCAGCTTACTCAAGGACTTCACCTACAATGAGCAGTTCTTC	TRBV7-9	TRBJ2-1	NA	NA
CSASTAPYSNQPQHF	TGCAGTGCCTCGACGGCACCATATAGCAATCAGCCCCAGCATTTT	TRBV20-1	TRBJ1-5	NA	NA
CSANDGSSYNEQFF	TGCAGTGCTAATGACGGGAGTAGTTACAATGAGCAGTTCTTC	TRBV20-1	TRBJ2-1	NA	NA
CSARTGATNEKLFF	TGCAGTGCTAGAACAGGGGCAACTAATGAAAAACTGTTTTTT	TRBV20-1	TRBJ1-4	TRBD1	few
CASSQDKRVGGAFF	TGCGCCAGCAGCCAAGATAAGCGTGTTGGAGGGGCTTTCTTT	TRBV4-1	TRBJ1-1	NA	NA
CSVDSSGNTGELFF	TGCAGCGTTGACTCTAGCGGTAACACCGGGGAGCTGTTTTTT	TRBV29-1	TRBJ2-2	TRBD2	many
CSARVRANTGELFF	TGCAGTGCTAGAGTCAGGGCGAACACCGGGGAGCTGTTTTTT	TRBV20-1	TRBJ2-2	NA	NA
CASKIGTGVYEQYF	TGTGCCAGCAAGATAGGAACAGGGGTCTACGAGCAGTACTTC	TRBV6-6	TRBJ2-7	TRBD1	NA
CASSLASGTTQYF	TGTGCCAGCAGTTTGGCTAGCGGGACGACGCAGTATTTT	TRBV6-2/TRBV6-3	TRBJ2-3	TRBD2	NA
CSARFETSGRIGYEQYF	TGCAGCGCTAGGTTCGAAACTAGCGGGAGGATAGGCTACGAGCAGTACTTC	TRBV29-1	TRBJ2-7	TRBD2	NA
CASSPRRSGANVLTF	TGTGCCAGCAGTCCCCGGCGCTCTGGGGCCAACGTCCTGACTTTC	TRBV28	TRBJ2-6	NA	NA
CASSRRGLDYNEQFF	TGTGCCAGCAGTCGCAGGGGACTAGATTACAATGAGCAGTTCTTC	TRBV12-3/TRBV12-4	TRBJ2-1	TRBD2	NA
CASSHDPGGKRETQFF	TGTGCCAGCAGCCATGACCCAGGGGGCAAGAGAGAGACCCAGTTCTTC	TRBV4-2	TRBJ2-1	TRBD1	few
CASSPQGNIQYF	TGTGCCAGCAGCCCCCAGGGAAACATTCAGTACTTC	TRBV16	TRBJ2-4	NA	NA
CASSFVAGGLNTGELFF	TGTGCCAGCAGCTTCGTAGCGGGAGGGCTGAACACCGGGGAGCTGTTTTTT	TRBV7-2	TRBJ2-2	TRBD2	NA
CSARVWGQGNSYEQYF	TGCAGTGCTAGAGTATGGGGACAGGGGAATTCCTACGAGCAGTACTTC	TRBV20-1	TRBJ2-7	TRBD1	NA
CANKTEPSYNYGYTF	TGCGCCAACAAGACAGAGCCCTCCTATAACTATGGCTACACCTTC	TRBV5-1	TRBJ1-2	NA	NA
CASSSTNWDTQYF	TGTGCCAGCAGTTCGACCAACTGGGATACGCAGTATTTT	TRBV6-2/TRBV6-3	TRBJ2-3	NA	NA
CASSFTGTNTDTQYF	TGTGCCAGCAGTTTTACAGGGACGAACACAGATACGCAGTATTTT	TRBV28	TRBJ2-3	NA	NA
CASFDRGGQPQHF	TGTGCCAGCTTTGACAGGGGAGGTCAGCCCCAGCATTTT	TRBV9	TRBJ1-5	TRBD1	NA
CASSFTARTSGSSEQYF	TGTGCCAGCAGTTTTACAGCTCGGACTAGCGGGAGTAGCGAGCAGTACTTC	TRBV27	TRBJ2-7	TRBD2	NA
CASSPGTASFGRNEQFF	TGTGCCAGCAGTCCGGGGACAGCCTCGTTTGGGCGCAATGAGCAGTTCTTC	TRBV12-3/TRBV12-4	TRBJ2-1	TRBD1	once
CSARTNDNSPLHF	TGCAGTGCTAGGACTAACGATAATTCACCCCTCCACTTT	TRBV20-1	TRBJ1-6	NA	NA
CASSFRGSLNAATDTQYF	TGCGCCAGCAGCTTCCGTGGGAGTCTTAACGCGGCGACAGATACGCAGTATTTT	TRBV5-1	TRBJ2-3	NA	NA
CASSQDIEDSPLHF	TGTGCCAGCAGCCAAGATATAGAGGACTCACCCCTCCACTTT	TRBV4-2	TRBJ1-6	NA	NA
CASSYSPRNLAGELQETQYF	TGTGCCAGCAGTTACTCACCACGGAACCTAGCGGGAGAACTCCAAGAGACCCAGTACTTC	TRBV6-8	TRBJ2-5	TRBD2	few
CASSPGFPYERYF	TGTGCCAGCAGCCCAGGTTTTCCCTACGAGCGGTACTTC	TRBV7-2	TRBJ2-7	NA	NA
CASSKTSGNPSHNEQFF	TGTGCCAGCAGTAAGACTAGCGGGAATCCGTCCCACAATGAGCAGTTCTTC	TRBV2	TRBJ2-1	TRBD2	once